These T cell receptor beta chains were read from a single sample in a study of CD8+CD57+ T cells in acquired aplastic anemia. TCRdb independently ran MiXCR on the reads; one entry per CDR3 protein. This table holds roughly 500,000 distinct CDR3 sequences, more than 25% found once. The material sequenced was sorted CD4+, CD8+, or CD8+CD57+ T cells (not recorded which) from PBMCs. Receptors were obtained from a human donor with aplastic anemia. The CDR3 runs from the conserved cysteine through the conserved F or W.

V gene: TRBV20-1
J gene: TRBJ2-7
CDR3 protein: CSASSSGGLSYEQYF

V gene: TRBV7-9
J gene: TRBJ1-3
CDR3 protein: CASSPQGLGSGNTIYF

V gene: TRBV29-1
J gene: TRBJ2-7
CDR3 protein: CSALEQYF

V gene: TRBV5-1
J gene: TRBJ1-2
CDR3 protein: CASSLETGANYGYTF

V gene: TRBV20-1
J gene: TRBJ2-5
CDR3 protein: CSVSVTGRVETQYF

V gene: TRBV12-3/TRBV12-4
J gene: TRBJ2-7
CDR3 protein: CAARGTSETYEQYF

V gene: TRBV15
J gene: TRBJ1-5
CDR3 protein: CATSSWDGGQPQHF

V gene: TRBV7-2
J gene: TRBJ2-7
CDR3 protein: CASRAALSGIAYEQYF

V gene: TRBV11-1
J gene: TRBJ2-1
CDR3 protein: CASSFYPGNNEQFF

V gene: TRBV19
J gene: TRBJ2-7
CDR3 protein: CASSSRAPIYEQYF

V gene: TRBV7-2
J gene: TRBJ1-4
CDR3 protein: CASSLGQNENEKLFF

V gene: TRBV24-1
J gene: TRBJ1-5
CDR3 protein: CATSDRDRDSNQPQHF

V gene: TRBV6-1
J gene: TRBJ1-2
CDR3 protein: CASSPLQGRHYGYTF

V gene: TRBV24-1
J gene: TRBJ2-7
CDR3 protein: CATSFWGLASEQYF

V gene: TRBV10-2
J gene: TRBJ2-7
CDR3 protein: CASSVVGWEQYF

V gene: TRBV11-2
J gene: TRBJ2-7
CDR3 protein: CASSRSGGSAYEQYF

V gene: TRBV14
J gene: TRBJ2-7
CDR3 protein: CASNPSSGGYEQYF

V gene: TRBV20-1
J gene: TRBJ1-2
CDR3 protein: CSATDRTVWAGYTF

V gene: TRBV6-1
J gene: TRBJ2-7
CDR3 protein: CASSGTGGSRYEQYF

V gene: TRBV12-3/TRBV12-4
J gene: TRBJ1-5
CDR3 protein: CASSLRQIQPQHF

V gene: TRBV12-3/TRBV12-4
J gene: TRBJ1-5
CDR3 protein: CASSSKTGDSNQPQHF

V gene: TRBV25-1
J gene: TRBJ1-1
CDR3 protein: CASSAYGTVNTEAFF

V gene: TRBV13
J gene: TRBJ1-2
CDR3 protein: CASSFRRLNYGYTF

V gene: TRBV25-1
J gene: TRBJ2-6
CDR3 protein: CASTTWKGANVLTF

V gene: TRBV7-8
J gene: TRBJ2-4
CDR3 protein: CASSLGGNIQYF

V gene: TRBV19
J gene: TRBJ1-1
CDR3 protein: CATGQGRGTEAFF

V gene: TRBV15
J gene: TRBJ1-3
CDR3 protein: CATSRQGFSGNTIYF

V gene: TRBV2
J gene: TRBJ2-7
CDR3 protein: CASREQGGSEEQYF

V gene: TRBV11-2
J gene: TRBJ2-1
CDR3 protein: CASSRRVSHNEQFF

V gene: TRBV30
J gene: TRBJ2-7
CDR3 protein: CAWMRDRVSQQYF

V gene: TRBV28
J gene: TRBJ1-2
CDR3 protein: CASSSAGIHGYTF

V gene: TRBV5-1
J gene: TRBJ1-6
CDR3 protein: CASSLGQGAIYNSPLHF

V gene: TRBV2
J gene: TRBJ1-2
CDR3 protein: CASSAQASSGYTF

V gene: TRBV7-6
J gene: TRBJ2-3
CDR3 protein: CASSRSAGGPSTDTQYF

V gene: TRBV11-2
J gene: TRBJ1-5
CDR3 protein: CAGSLGGQPQHF

V gene: TRBV10-1
J gene: TRBJ1-1
CDR3 protein: CASSWDGPNTEAFF

V gene: TRBV20-1
J gene: TRBJ1-6
CDR3 protein: CSARGQVPLHF

V gene: TRBV7-9
J gene: TRBJ1-6
CDR3 protein: CASSSHKRGGSSPLHF

V gene: TRBV6-5
J gene: TRBJ2-7
CDR3 protein: CASSWNSGSGPYEQYF

V gene: TRBV13
J gene: TRBJ2-7
CDR3 protein: CASSLFGTSYEQYF

V gene: TRBV7-6
J gene: TRBJ1-3
CDR3 protein: CASSLQGNGPGNTIYF

V gene: TRBV24-1
J gene: TRBJ1-2
CDR3 protein: CATGVSYGYTF

V gene: TRBV10-1
J gene: TRBJ1-2
CDR3 protein: CASRRGGENYGYTF

V gene: TRBV6-7
J gene: TRBJ1-3
CDR3 protein: CASTYKRCGKNTIYF

V gene: TRBV5-4
J gene: TRBJ2-7
CDR3 protein: CASSTTTSSYEQYF

V gene: TRBV29-1
J gene: TRBJ1-2
CDR3 protein: CSVVEDYGYTF

V gene: TRBV14
J gene: TRBJ1-1
CDR3 protein: CASRPGPPMNTEAFF

V gene: TRBV5-1
J gene: TRBJ2-6
CDR3 protein: CASSLGAPGANVLTF

V gene: TRBV7-9
J gene: -
CDR3 protein: CASSLLAENANEQFF

V gene: TRBV7-3
J gene: TRBJ2-5
CDR3 protein: CASSLAPGDKETQYF

V gene: TRBV12-3/TRBV12-4
J gene: TRBJ2-3
CDR3 protein: CASKLAKLTDTQYF

V gene: TRBV7-8
J gene: TRBJ2-5
CDR3 protein: CASSPPRISETQYF

V gene: TRBV6-1
J gene: TRBJ2-3
CDR3 protein: CASSEPAGGGWSTDTQYF

V gene: TRBV10-3
J gene: TRBJ2-1
CDR3 protein: CAIRDEGSRNEQFF

V gene: TRBV30
J gene: TRBJ1-6
CDR3 protein: CACRTGGSTLHF